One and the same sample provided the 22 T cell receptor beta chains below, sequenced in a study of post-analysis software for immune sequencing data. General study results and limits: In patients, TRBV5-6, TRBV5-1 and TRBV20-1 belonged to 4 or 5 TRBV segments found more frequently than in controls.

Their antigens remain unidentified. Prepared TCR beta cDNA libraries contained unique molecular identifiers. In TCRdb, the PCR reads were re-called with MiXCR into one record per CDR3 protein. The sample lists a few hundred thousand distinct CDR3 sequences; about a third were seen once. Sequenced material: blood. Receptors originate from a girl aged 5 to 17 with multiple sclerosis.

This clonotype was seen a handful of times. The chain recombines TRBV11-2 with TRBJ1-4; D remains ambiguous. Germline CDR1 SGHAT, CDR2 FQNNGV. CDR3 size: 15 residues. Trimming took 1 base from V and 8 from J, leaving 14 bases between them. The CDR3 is CASSLVLAAKEKLFF. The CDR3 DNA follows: TGTGCCAGCAGCTTAGTTCTGGCGGCCAAGGAAAAACTGTTTTTT.

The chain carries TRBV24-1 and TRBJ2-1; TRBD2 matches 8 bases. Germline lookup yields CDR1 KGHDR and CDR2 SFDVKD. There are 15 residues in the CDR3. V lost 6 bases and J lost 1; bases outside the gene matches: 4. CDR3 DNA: TGTGCCACCAGTCCCAGCGGGGGATCCTACAATGAGCAGTTCTTC. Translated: CATSPSGGSYNEQFF.

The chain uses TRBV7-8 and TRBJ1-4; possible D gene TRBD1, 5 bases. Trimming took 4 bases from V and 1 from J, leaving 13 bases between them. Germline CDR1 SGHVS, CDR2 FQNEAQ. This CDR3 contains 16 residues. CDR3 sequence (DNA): TGTGCCAGCAGCTCTAGCAGGGCGGGAACTAATGAAAAACTGTTTTTT. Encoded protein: CASSSSRAGTNEKLFF.

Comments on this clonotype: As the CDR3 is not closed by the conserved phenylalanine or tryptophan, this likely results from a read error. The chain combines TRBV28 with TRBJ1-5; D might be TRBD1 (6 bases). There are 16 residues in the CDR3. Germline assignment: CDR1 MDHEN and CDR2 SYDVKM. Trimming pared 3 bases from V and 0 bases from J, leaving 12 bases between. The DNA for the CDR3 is TGTGCCAGCAGTTTGTTGCCAGGGGTTAGCAATCAGCCCCAGCATTTA. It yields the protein CASSLLPGVSNQPQHL.

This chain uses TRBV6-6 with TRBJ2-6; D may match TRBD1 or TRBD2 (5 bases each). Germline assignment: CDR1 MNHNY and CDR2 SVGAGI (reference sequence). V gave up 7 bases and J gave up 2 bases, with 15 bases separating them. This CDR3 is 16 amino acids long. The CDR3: CASNQGWGAGANVLTF. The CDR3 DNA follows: TGTGCCAGCAATCAGGGTTGGGGAGCTGGGGCCAACGTCCTGACTTTC.

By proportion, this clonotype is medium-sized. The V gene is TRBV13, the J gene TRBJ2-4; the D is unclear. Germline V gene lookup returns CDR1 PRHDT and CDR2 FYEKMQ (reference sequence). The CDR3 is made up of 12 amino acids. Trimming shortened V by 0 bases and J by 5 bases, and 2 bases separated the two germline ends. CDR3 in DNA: TGTGCCAGCAGCTTAGGGGAAAACATTCAGTACTTC. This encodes CASSLGENIQYF.

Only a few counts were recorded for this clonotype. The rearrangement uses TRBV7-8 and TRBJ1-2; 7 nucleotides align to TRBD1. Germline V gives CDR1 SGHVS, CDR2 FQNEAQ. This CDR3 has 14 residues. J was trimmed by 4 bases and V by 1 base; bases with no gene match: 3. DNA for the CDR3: TGTGCCAGCAGCTTAGGGGGACAGCCCTATGGCTACACCTTC. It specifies CASSLGGQPYGYTF.

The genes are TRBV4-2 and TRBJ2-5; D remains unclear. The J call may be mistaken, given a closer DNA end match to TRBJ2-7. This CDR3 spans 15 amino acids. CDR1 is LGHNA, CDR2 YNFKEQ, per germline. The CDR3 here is CASSQGGSTYSEQYF. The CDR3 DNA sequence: TGTGCCAGCAGCCAAGGAGGCAGTACCTACAGCGAGCAGTACTTC.

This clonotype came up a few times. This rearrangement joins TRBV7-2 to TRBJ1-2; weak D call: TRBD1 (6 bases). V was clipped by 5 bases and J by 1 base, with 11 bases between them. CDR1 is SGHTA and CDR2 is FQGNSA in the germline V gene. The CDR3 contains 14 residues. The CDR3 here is CASSIYRVNYGYTF. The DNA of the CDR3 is TGTGCCAGCAGCATTTACAGGGTTAACTATGGCTACACCTTC.

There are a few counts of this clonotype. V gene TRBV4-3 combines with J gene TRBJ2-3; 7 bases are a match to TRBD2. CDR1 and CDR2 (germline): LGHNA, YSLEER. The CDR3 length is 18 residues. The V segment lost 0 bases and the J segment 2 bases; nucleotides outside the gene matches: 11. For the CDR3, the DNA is TGCGCCAGCAGCCAAGAAAGGTTAGCTAGCGGTCACACAGATACGCAGTATTTT. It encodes CASSQERLASGHTDTQYF.

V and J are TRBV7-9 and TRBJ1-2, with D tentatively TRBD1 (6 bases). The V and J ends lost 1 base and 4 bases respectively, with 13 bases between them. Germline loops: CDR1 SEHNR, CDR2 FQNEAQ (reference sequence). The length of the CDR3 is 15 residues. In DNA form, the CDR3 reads TGTGCCAGCAGCTTAGATCCCGGACAGAGCTATGGCTACACCTTC. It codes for CASSLDPGQSYGYTF.

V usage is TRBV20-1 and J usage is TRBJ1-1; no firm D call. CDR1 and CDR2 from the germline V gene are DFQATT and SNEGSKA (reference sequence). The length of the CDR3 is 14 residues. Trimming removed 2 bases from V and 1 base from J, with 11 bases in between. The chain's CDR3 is CSARNGVANTEAFF. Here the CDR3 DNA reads TGCAGTGCTAGAAACGGGGTGGCGAACACTGAAGCTTTCTTT.

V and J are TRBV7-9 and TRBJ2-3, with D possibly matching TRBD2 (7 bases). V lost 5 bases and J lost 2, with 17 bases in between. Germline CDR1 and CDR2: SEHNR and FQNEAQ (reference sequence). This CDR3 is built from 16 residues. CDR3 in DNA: TGTGCCAGCAGCCCGAAGGGGGGGCCGCCCACAGATACGCAGTATTTT. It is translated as CASSPKGGPPTDTQYF.

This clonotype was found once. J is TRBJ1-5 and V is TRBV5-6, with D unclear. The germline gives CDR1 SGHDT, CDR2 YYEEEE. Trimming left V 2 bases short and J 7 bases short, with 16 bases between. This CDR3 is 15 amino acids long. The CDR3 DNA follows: TGTGCCAGCAGCTTCCGAAACCTGTATGGACAGCCCCAGCATTTT. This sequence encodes CASSFRNLYGQPQHF.

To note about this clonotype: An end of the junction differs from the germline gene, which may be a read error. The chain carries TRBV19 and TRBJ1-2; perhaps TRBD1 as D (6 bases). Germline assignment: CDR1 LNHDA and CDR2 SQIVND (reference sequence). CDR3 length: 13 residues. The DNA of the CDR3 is TGTGCCAGGAGTAAACAGGGTCTTATTGGCTACACCTTC. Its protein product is CARSKQGLIGYTF.

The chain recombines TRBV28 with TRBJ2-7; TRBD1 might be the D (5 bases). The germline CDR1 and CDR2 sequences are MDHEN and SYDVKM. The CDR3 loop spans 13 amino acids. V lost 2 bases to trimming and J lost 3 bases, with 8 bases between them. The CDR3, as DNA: TGTGCCAGCAGTTTAGGGGCTTTCTACGAGCAGTACTTC. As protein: CASSLGAFYEQYF.

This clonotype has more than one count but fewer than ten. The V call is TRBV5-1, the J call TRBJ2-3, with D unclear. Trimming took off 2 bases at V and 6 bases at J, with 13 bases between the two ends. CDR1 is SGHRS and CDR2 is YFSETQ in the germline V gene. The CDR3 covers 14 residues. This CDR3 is CASSLGTGPDTQYF. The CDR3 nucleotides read TGCGCCAGCAGCTTAGGAACTGGGCCGGATACGCAGTATTTT.

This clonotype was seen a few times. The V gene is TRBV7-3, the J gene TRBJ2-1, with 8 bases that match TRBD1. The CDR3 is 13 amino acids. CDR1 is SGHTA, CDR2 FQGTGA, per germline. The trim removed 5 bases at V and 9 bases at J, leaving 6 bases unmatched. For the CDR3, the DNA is TGTGCCAGCAGCGGGGGGACAGGTGGTGAGCAGTTCTTC. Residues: CASSGGTGGEQFF.

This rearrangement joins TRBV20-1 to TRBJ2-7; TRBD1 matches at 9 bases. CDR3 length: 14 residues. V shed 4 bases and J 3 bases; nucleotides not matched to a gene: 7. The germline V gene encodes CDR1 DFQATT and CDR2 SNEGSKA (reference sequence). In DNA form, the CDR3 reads TGCAGTGCTATAAGACAGGGGGGTGACTACGAGCAGTACTTC. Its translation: CSAIRQGGDYEQYF.

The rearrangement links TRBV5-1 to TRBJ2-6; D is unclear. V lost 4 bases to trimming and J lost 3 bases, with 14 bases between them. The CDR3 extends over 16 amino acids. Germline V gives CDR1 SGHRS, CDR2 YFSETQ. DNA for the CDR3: TGCGCCAGCAGCAGAATATCGGGTGGTGGGGCCAACGTCCTGACTTTC. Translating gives CASSRISGGGANVLTF.

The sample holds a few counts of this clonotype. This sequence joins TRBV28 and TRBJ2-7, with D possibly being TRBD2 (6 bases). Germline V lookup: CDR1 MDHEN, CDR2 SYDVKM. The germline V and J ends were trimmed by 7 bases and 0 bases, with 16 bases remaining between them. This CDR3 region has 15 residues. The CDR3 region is CASTQGDLPSYEQYF. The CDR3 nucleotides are TGTGCCAGCACCCAAGGGGACTTGCCCTCCTACGAGCAGTACTTC.

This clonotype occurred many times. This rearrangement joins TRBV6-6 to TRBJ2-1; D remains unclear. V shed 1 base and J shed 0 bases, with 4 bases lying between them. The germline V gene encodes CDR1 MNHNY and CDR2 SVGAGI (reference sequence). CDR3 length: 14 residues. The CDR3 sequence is CASSYLSSYNEQFF. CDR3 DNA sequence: TGTGCCAGCAGTTACTTGAGCTCCTACAATGAGCAGTTCTTC.